The entry below describes one T cell receptor (beta chain). The antigen is unknown. Sequencing was performed with immunoSEQ multiplex PCR; in TCRdb, only in-frame clones are kept and a portion is missing. Among a few million clones listed, more than 85% were seen once. The data were taken from a study of shared clonotypes between healthy human individuals. Study summary: CD4 naive and CD4 memory each took three plates per donor, while CD8 naive took two and CD8 memory one. Overall study findings and caveats: A generally larger estimated richness was seen in naive subsets than in memory subsets. Genetic and exposure-history diversity was limited by the small donor number. Clonotypes that were shared across several donors made up around 5% of naive CD4 clonotypes.

The germline V gene has CDR1 SGHRS and CDR2 YFSETQ. V was pared by 6 bases and J by 4 bases, with 14 bases between. There are 13 residues in the CDR3. Sequencing input: naive CD4+ T cells from PBMCs. Subset of the sample: CD45RA+ positively selected. V is TRBV5-1 and J is TRBJ2-7, with D tentatively TRBD1 (6 bases). The TCR originated in a young man in good health. Some clones in this sample may be carry-over from other donors' samples. CDR3 bases: TGCGCCAGCACCCCCCCGAGGGGGTACGAGCAGTACTTC. It translates to CASTPPRGYEQYF.